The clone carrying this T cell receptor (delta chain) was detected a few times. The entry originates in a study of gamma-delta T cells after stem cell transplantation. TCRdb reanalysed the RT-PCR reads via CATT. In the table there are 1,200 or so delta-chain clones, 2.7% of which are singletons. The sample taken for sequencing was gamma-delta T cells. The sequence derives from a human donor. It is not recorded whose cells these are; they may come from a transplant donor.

The CDR3 here is CACDTVELGDTPYTDKLIF. The DNA for the CDR3 is TGTGCCTGTGACACCGTGGAACTGGGGGATACGCCTTACACCGATAAACTCATCTTT. The V and J genes are TRDV2 and TRDJ1; TRDD3 matches 13 bases. Looked up from germline, CDR1 is GEAIGNYY and CDR2 is EKD. The V gene end was trimmed by 0 bases and the J gene end by 0 bases; junction bases not matched to a gene: 9. This CDR3 contains 19 residues.